Sequencing of this T cell receptor (beta chain) was carried out in a study of blood T cell repertoires in COVID-19 (TCRdb year 2020). With regard to the full study: Samples covering the acute and convalescent phases of COVID-19 were provided by collaborators in the United States, Italy and Spain. The material from the prospective study consisted of cDNA or gDNA derived from T cells, B-cell-depleted T cells, or PBMCs. Deeply sampled blood TCRbeta repertoires from subjects exposed to, actively infected with, or recovered from COVID-19 were included in the dataset. A freely available public database, intended as a resource for researchers studying the immune response to SARS-CoV-2, is where the repertoires were released. Samples came from the ongoing ImmuneRACE study (first 160 participants) plus 1,254 subjects from 6 global collaborators. A de-identified subject ID, COVID-19 status, age in years and sex were almost always included in the sample metadata. Where available, HLA class I and class II types were taken from metadata supplied by the sample provider and were not determined by assay-based typing.

This clone was counted between two and nine times. Its antigen is not yet known. Per-nucleotide qualities are absent, and no much larger clonotype sits a single base away. TCRbeta CDR3 regions were amplified from genomic DNA using the immunoSEQ Assay, a bias-controlled multiplex PCR. The authors' pipeline ran thus. Within the assay, amplification of reference gene primers was used to estimate how many nucleated cells each sample contained. To quantify the absolute abundance of each unique TCRbeta CDR3 rearrangement, sequence reads were collapsed and filtered. Productive Simpson clonality was computed per sample as the square root of Simpson's diversity index over productive rearrangements. Not all clones reach the TCRdb copy of this immuneACCESS table, which keeps in-frame sequences only. Checked studies attribute under half of the gap to unresolved V genes and leave the rest unexplained. The DNA gave D and trimming, while V, J and clone size come from that table. A total of 350,000 or so clones appear in this sample, 85% to 90% of them only once. The ten largest make up approximately 1% of the sample.

What the authors observed across the whole study: The quantity of clinical and demographic metadata differed by source and by participant and was supplied without curation.

Participants in the prospective study were aged about 18 to 95 years, lived in 20 to 30 United States geographic areas, and enrolled through a virtual design. In the prospective study, participants were assigned to cohorts based on the clinical history participants reported in a screening survey and a study questionnaire. Exposed participants had been in contact with someone with a PCR-confirmed or clinician-diagnosed COVID-19 case within 2 weeks of study entry. In the prospective study, whole blood, serum and a nasopharyngeal or oropharyngeal swab were collected from each participant by mobile phlebotomists. Participants in the prospective study had the option to provide additional blood draws and questionnaires over an approximately 2-month period. Prospective study blood samples were shipped either frozen or at room temperature before DNA extraction. The V end gives up 7 bases and the J end 2 bases, leaving 7 bases in the junction not matched to a gene. Including cysteine and phenylalanine, the CDR3 has 14 amino acids. CDR3 DNA is the only sequence kept; it has 42 bases, read in frame from the first base. Based on the germline V gene, the CDR1 and CDR2 sequences are ENHRY and SYGVKD.

The chain was built from TRBV10-3 and TRBJ2-7, and TRBD2 aligns with 8 junction nucleotides. The TCR sequence derives from a woman between 25 and 40 years old who had been exposed to COVID-19. The material sequenced was PBMCs or T cells enriched from blood (not recorded which). CDR3 reads: CAIKESGSAYEQYF. The DNA sequence is given as TGTGCCATCAAGGAGAGCGGGAGCGCCTACGAGCAGTACTTC.